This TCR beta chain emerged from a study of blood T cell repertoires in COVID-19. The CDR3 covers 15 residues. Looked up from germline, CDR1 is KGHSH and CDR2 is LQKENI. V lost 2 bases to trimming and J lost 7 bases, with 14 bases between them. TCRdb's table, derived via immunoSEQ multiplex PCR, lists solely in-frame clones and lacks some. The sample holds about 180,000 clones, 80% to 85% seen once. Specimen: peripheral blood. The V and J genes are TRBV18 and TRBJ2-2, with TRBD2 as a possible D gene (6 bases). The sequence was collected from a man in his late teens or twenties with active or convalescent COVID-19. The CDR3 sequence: CASSPVGGYDGELFF. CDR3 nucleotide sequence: TGTGCCAGCTCACCAGTAGGAGGGTACGACGGGGAGCTGTTTTTT.